These 14 T cell receptor beta chains were all obtained from the same sample, sequenced in a study of cytomegalovirus exposure and HLA in healthy donors. The PCR had 60 Vbeta and 13 Jbeta primers. Measured with immunoSEQ multiplex PCR; TCRdb has only the in-frame clones, and not every one. The top ten hold under 3% of the sample, which has more than 60,000 clones, roughly 80% seen once. The sequencing sample was made of PBMCs. The source of these receptors is a young woman in good health and CMV-seronegative.

The chain carries TRBV30 and TRBJ2-7; perhaps TRBD1 as D (5 bases). Deletions cut 3 bases from V and 0 bases from J, with 18 bases between. The germline gives CDR1 GTSNPN, CDR2 SVGIG (reference sequence). This CDR3 is built from 16 residues. CDR3 coding DNA: TGTGCCTGGAGCACAGTGGGGCAGAATAGCTCCTACGAGCAGTACTTC. It encodes CAWSTVGQNSSYEQYF.

The CDR3 sequence: CASSLAGGTNEKLFF. The CDR3 DNA sequence: TGCGCCAGCAGCTTGGCGGGGGGCACTAATGAAAAACTGTTTTTT. The gene calls are TRBV5-1 and TRBJ1-4; D might be TRBD1 (6 bases). The CDR3 has 15 residues. Trimming removed 0 bases at V and 2 bases at J, with 8 bases between. CDR1 SGHRS and CDR2 YFSETQ come from the germline V gene. Together with reference TRBV5-1 and TRBJ1-4, the CDR3 gives the full variable domain: KAGVTQTPRYLIKTRGQQVTLSCSPISGHRSVSWYQQTPGQGLQFLFEYFSETQRNKGNFPGRFSGRQFSNSRSEMNVSTLELGDSALYLCASSLAGGTNEKLFFGSGTQLSVL.

V gene TRBV28 combines with J gene TRBJ1-5; 8 bases are a match to TRBD1. The length of the CDR3 is 15 residues. Trimming cost V 7 bases and J 6 bases; bases outside gene matches: 11. In germline, CDR1 is MDHEN, CDR2 SYDVKM. The CDR3 DNA reads TGTGCCAGCACCCCGGGGACAGGAGGAGCTCAGCCCCAGCATTTT. It encodes CASTPGTGGAQPQHF.

The chain links TRBV4-3 to TRBJ2-7, with TRBD2 matching over 7 bases. The CDR3 contains 15 residues. Germline-derived CDR1 and CDR2 are LGHNA and YSLEER. With 0 bases clipped from V and 5 bases from J, the junction kept 7 bases outside the gene matches. CDR3: CASSQDEKRGNEQYF. In nucleotides, the CDR3 is TGCGCCAGCAGCCAAGATGAGAAGCGGGGTAACGAGCAGTACTTC.

This clone occurred a few times. The DNA of the CDR3 is TGTGCCAGCAGTTTCAATTACAGGGGGGGGAACACTGAAGCTTTCTTT. Protein: CASSFNYRGGNTEAFF. The V gene is TRBV27, the J gene TRBJ1-1; 8 nucleotides match TRBD1. CDR3 size: 16 residues. From germline, CDR1 is MNHEY and CDR2 SMNVEV (reference sequence). The junction had 7 bases not matched to a gene; V was cut back by 3 bases and J by 1 base.

The rearrangement joins TRBV7-6 to TRBJ2-7; perhaps TRBD2 as D (5 bases). The V gene's germline CDR1 is SGHVS and CDR2 FNYEAQ. Trimming took off 5 bases at V and 2 bases at J, with 13 bases between the two ends. CDR3 length equals 14 residues. In nucleotides, the CDR3 is TGTGCCAGCAGCCTCGAGGGCGGTACCTACGAGCAGTACTTC. This codes for CASSLEGGTYEQYF. The full variable domain, in which reference TRBV7-6 and TRBJ2-7 provide the parts outside the CDR3, is GAGVSQSPRYKVTKRGQDVALRCDPISGHVSLYWYRQALGQGPEFLTYFNYEAQQDKSGLPNDRFSAERPEGSISTLTIQRTEQRDSAMYRCASSLEGGTYEQYFGPGTRLTVT.

V gene TRBV30 combines with J gene TRBJ2-7; D perhaps matches TRBD2 (5 bases). Trimming pared 3 bases from V and 0 bases from J, leaving 9 bases between. Germline V gives CDR1 GTSNPN, CDR2 SVGIG (reference sequence). The CDR3 runs to 13 residues. DNA of the CDR3: TGTGCCTGGAGCCGGACTCGCTCCTACGAGCAGTACTTC. It specifies CAWSRTRSYEQYF.

The J gene is TRBJ1-5, the V gene TRBV2; no firm D call. The ends were cut back, 0 bases at V and 4 bases at J, with 10 bases in the middle. The CDR3 length is 15 residues. CDR1 is SNHLY, CDR2 FYNNEI, per germline. The CDR3 sequence is CASSEALGQNQPQHF. CDR3 bases: TGTGCCAGCAGTGAAGCGCTTGGGCAGAATCAGCCCCAGCATTTT.

CDR3 sequence (DNA): TGTGCCAGCAACTTCGGGGTAGACTATGGCTACACCTTC. Translated: CASNFGVDYGYTF. This sequence joins TRBV5-5 and TRBJ1-2; D remains ambiguous. V dropped 6 bases and J dropped 3 bases, with 12 bases sitting between them. This CDR3 contains 13 residues. The germline V gene has CDR1 SGHKS and CDR2 YYEKEE (reference sequence). Using reference TRBV5-5 and TRBJ1-2 for the parts outside the CDR3, the full variable domain is DAGVTQSPTHLIKTRGQQVTLRCSPISGHKSVSWYQQVLGQGPQFIFQYYEKEERGRGNFPDRFSARQFPNYSSELNVNALLLGDSALYLCASNFGVDYGYTFGSGTRLTVV.

This rearrangement joins TRBV2 to TRBJ2-1, with no clear D. This CDR3 region has 15 residues. V lost 6 bases, J lost 0 bases, and 12 bases lay in between. Germline V gene sequence: CDR1 SNHLY, CDR2 FYNNEI. The CDR3 is CASRPQVGSYNEQFF. The DNA for the CDR3 is TGTGCCAGCAGACCCCAGGTAGGCTCCTACAATGAGCAGTTCTTC.

The chain links TRBV29-1 to TRBJ1-1; D gene uncertain. The CDR3 runs 14 residues. Trimming took off 3 bases at V and 4 bases at J, with 15 bases between the two ends. CDR1 is SQVTM, CDR2 ANQGSEA, per germline. The CDR3 DNA is TGCAGCGTTGAGACTGGAGAGGCGCGCACTGAAGCTTTCTTT. The encoded protein is CSVETGEARTEAFF.

This clone was recorded a few times. The rearrangement joins TRBV7-2 to TRBJ2-3; 9 positions agree with TRBD2. The CDR3 consists of 15 residues. Germline values: CDR1 SGHTA, CDR2 FQGNSA. V lost 2 bases and J lost 4; bases outside the gene matches: 4. CDR3 in DNA: TGTGCCAGCAGCTTACAGGTAGCGGGGGCAGATACGCAGTATTTT. Protein sequence: CASSLQVAGADTQYF. Together with reference TRBV7-2 and TRBJ2-3, the CDR3 gives the full variable domain: GAGVSQSPSNKVTEKGKDVELRCDPISGHTALYWYRQSLGQGLEFLIYFQGNSAPDKSGLPSDRFSAERTGGSVSTLTIQRTQQEDSAVYLCASSLQVAGADTQYFGPGTRLTVL.

This clone showed up just once. The genes are TRBV12-1 and TRBJ1-2; the table gives TRBD1 as D, unverified against the DNA. TRBV12-1 is a known pseudogene. The length of the CDR3 is 13 residues. The CDR3 region is CASSSRQGDGYTF. CDR3 in DNA: TGTGCCAGCAGCTCCCGACAGGGTGATGGCTACACCTTC.

Details on this clone: One end of the junction fails to match germline, which may point to a read error. The V gene is TRBV7-9, the J gene TRBJ1-2; 10 bases are shared with TRBD1. CDR3 size: 16 residues. The germline V gene has CDR1 SEHNR and CDR2 FQNEAQ (reference sequence). The CDR3 is CSSSLDRGRPFGGYTF. In nucleotides, the CDR3 is TGTTCCAGCAGTTTAGACAGGGGGCGCCCGTTCGGAGGCTACACCTTC.